This record concerns one T cell receptor beta chain sequence. The antigen is not known. The data are from a study of spatial heterogeneity in lung cancer. Across the study: Available follow-up PBMC samples were sequenced, at a median of approximately two years post-resection. Overall study findings and caveats: Ubiquitous, expanded tumor-derived TCRs were more frequently observed in blood at resection than at follow-up.

Unique molecular identifiers tagged every individual TCR cDNA molecule. MiXCR, run by TCRdb on the 5' RACE reads, gives a single entry per CDR3 protein. The sample has roughly 110,000 distinct CDR3 sequences, about a tenth seen once; the top ten hold around 24%. Time point in this sample: blood at routine non-recurrence follow-up after resection. Tumor, nontumor lung or frozen PBMC supplied whole RNA, sequenced without sorting. The V gene lost 5 bases and the J gene lost 7 bases, with 15 bases spanning the gap. This CDR3 spans 14 amino acids. CDR1 and CDR2 from the germline V gene are MDHEN and SYDVKM.

The sequencing used PBMCs, collected at follow-up. The TCR originated in a female donor with early-stage non-small cell lung cancer. The V and J genes are TRBV28 and TRBJ1-5; D might be TRBD1 (5 bases). Written as DNA, the CDR3 is TGTGCCAGCAGTGGCGGGGGGTCCCCACAGCCCCAGCATTTT. Translation gives CASSGGGSPQPQHF. Using reference TRBV28 and TRBJ1-5 for the parts outside the CDR3, the full variable domain is DVKVTQSSRYLVKRTGEKVFLECVQDMDHENMFWYRQDPGLGLRLIYFSYDVKMKEKGDIPEGYSVSREKKERFSLILESASTNQTSMYLCASSGGGSPQPQHFGDGTRLSIL.